The next 18 T cell receptor beta chains were all read from a single sample in a study of T cells in women clearing cervical HPV infection. Clones were sequenced by immunoSEQ multiplex PCR, and TCRdb holds only the in-frame ones, with some missing. The sample includes approximately 20,000 clones. Sequencing was done on a sample of blood buffy coat. The receptors shown here come from a woman aged 18 to 69 with a cervical HPV16 infection that either progressed to CIN3+ or cleared (not recorded which).

In regard to this clone: A junction end diverges from the germline sequence, so it may reflect a read error. The read comes to an end 3 residues before the CDR3 does, leaving the germline J gene to fill in the end. The V and J genes are TRBV20-1 and TRBJ2-2; possible D gene TRBD2, 6 bases. The V gene's germline CDR1 is DFQATT and CDR2 SNEGSKA (reference sequence). The CDR3 contains 11 residues. The sequenced part of the CDR3 DNA is TGCAGTGCTAGGGACTCCGGGGGG. Translation: CSARDSGG. The full-length CDR3 reads as CSARDSGGLFF.

In the case of this clone: The read stops 3 residues short of the end of the CDR3; the missing end is completed from the germline J gene. The chain links TRBV5-8 to TRBJ1-4, with 9 bases fitting TRBD1. V trimming: 4 bases; J trimming: 8 bases; junction bases outside the gene matches: 6. Germline loops: CDR1 SGHTS, CDR2 YDEGEE. The CDR3 consists of 14 residues. The CDR3 sequence is CASSPWTGEEKLFF. The CDR3 DNA, read in part, is TGTGCCAGCAGCCCCTGGACAGGGGAAGAAAAA.

Worth noting for this clone: The DNA ends 3 residues before the CDR3 does, and the rest of the CDR3 is filled in from the germline J gene. This chain uses TRBV5-1 with TRBJ2-1, with TRBD2 matching 7 bases. The CDR3 spans 17 residues. V dropped 0 bases and J dropped 4; count of bases not matched to a gene: 10. Germline CDR1 is SGHRS and CDR2 is YFSETQ. The CDR3 is CASSLDGGSGTYNEQFF. CDR3 bases read: TGCGCCAGCAGCTTGGACGGGGGGAGCGGTACTTACAATGAG.

The CDR3 spells CASTLDRTTNYGYTF. The CDR3 bases that were read are TGCGCCAGCACCCTAGACAGGACTACTAACTATGGC. The rearrangement joins TRBV4-1 to TRBJ1-2; D may be TRBD1 (6 bases). The read terminates 3 residues before the CDR3 end, so the remaining end is supplied by the germline J gene. The germline V and J ends were trimmed by 7 bases and 0 bases, with 15 bases remaining between them. CDR1 is MGHRA, CDR2 YSYEKL, per germline. The CDR3 extends over 15 amino acids.

On this clone: Read coverage stops 3 residues before the CDR3 terminus; the germline J gene supplies the remainder. This rearrangement joins TRBV30 to TRBJ2-3, with TRBD2 matching 9 bases. The CDR3 runs to 16 residues. The germline gives CDR1 GTSNPN, CDR2 SVGIG (reference sequence). The trim removed 0 bases at V and 3 bases at J, leaving 7 bases unmatched. The CDR3 loop reads CAWSVRLAGQTDTQYF. The sequenced CDR3 bases are TGTGCCTGGAGTGTACGGCTAGCGGGGCAGACAGATACG.

Concerning this clone: The DNA ends 3 residues before the CDR3 does, and the rest of the CDR3 is filled in from the germline J gene. The V gene is TRBV19, the J gene TRBJ1-1, with D maybe TRBD1 (5 bases). The CDR3 totals 14 residues. Trimming took off 6 bases at V and 4 bases at J, with 15 bases between the two ends. The V gene's germline CDR1 is LNHDA and CDR2 SQIVND (reference sequence). The CDR3 region is CASRIPGATTEAFF. The part of the CDR3 DNA that was read is TGTGCCAGTAGGATACCTGGGGCTACCACTGAA.

On this clone: The CDR3 end is not reached by the read, which stops 3 residues before it; the germline J gene fills it in. The chain employs TRBV20-1 and TRBJ1-1, with D possibly being TRBD1 (6 bases). V was shortened by 3 bases and J by 4 bases, with 15 bases between the two germline ends. Germline V gives CDR1 DFQATT, CDR2 SNEGSKA (reference sequence). The CDR3 has 14 residues. The sequenced CDR3 bases are TGCAGTGCTAGGAACAGGGTTGGAGGCACTGAA. Translating it yields CSARNRVGGTE. The whole CDR3 protein reads CSARNRVGGTEAFF.

By frequency, this clone is medium-sized. The read terminates 3 residues ahead of where the CDR3 ends, so the germline J gene completes it. V and J are TRBV14 and TRBJ1-6; 9 bases are a match to TRBD1. CDR3 length equals 14 residues. Trimming at V came to 2 bases and at J to 8 bases, leaving 1 base not matched to a gene. Germline CDR1 and CDR2: SGHDN and FVKESK. Partial CDR3 DNA: TGTGCCAGCAGCCAACGGGACAGGGATTCACCC. Encoded protein: CASSQRDRDSP. The CDR3, in full, reads CASSQRDRDSPLHF.

For this clone: The sequence runs out 3 residues before the end of the CDR3; the remainder is reconstructed from the germline J gene. The genes are TRBV5-1 and TRBJ2-1; TRBD1 matches at 10 bases. Trimming at V came to 6 bases and at J to 4 bases, leaving 7 bases not matched to a gene. CDR1 is SGHRS, CDR2 YFSETQ, per germline. The CDR3 covers 15 residues. Incomplete CDR3 DNA: TGCGCCAGCAAAGTGGACAGGGGGTCGTACAATGAG. Translated: CASKVDRGSYNE. The full CDR3 is CASKVDRGSYNEQFF.

By frequency, this clone registers medium-sized. This CDR3 is CASSPPFFIGGTSTDTQYF. CDR3 DNA, as far as it was read: TGTGCCAGCTCACCACCGTTCTTTATCGGGGGAACTAGCACAGATACG. The V gene is TRBV18, the J gene TRBJ2-3; D perhaps matches TRBD2 (6 bases). The read finishes 3 residues shy of the CDR3 end, and the germline J gene is used to complete it. The germline V gene has CDR1 KGHSH and CDR2 LQKENI. This CDR3 region has 19 residues. V was trimmed by 0 bases and J by 0 bases, leaving 19 bases between them. Supplemented by reference TRBV18 and TRBJ2-3, the full variable domain reads NAGVMQNPRHLVRRRGQEARLRCSPMKGHSHVYWYRQLPEEGLKFMVYLQKENIIDESGMPKERFSAEFPKEGPSILRIQQVVRGDSAAYFCASSPPFFIGGTSTDTQYFGPGTRLTVL.

Remarks on this clone: The read is 3 residues too short to cover the CDR3 end, so that end is filled in from the germline J gene. The V gene is TRBV6-1, the J gene TRBJ1-4; D not resolved. This CDR3 comprises 15 residues. The ends were cut back, 4 bases at V and 4 bases at J, with 13 bases in the middle. In germline, CDR1 is MNHNS, CDR2 SASEGT. CDR3 DNA, as far as it was read: TGTGCCAGCAGTGTTAAAACAATATATAATGAAAAA. Amino acids: CASSVKTIYNEK. The whole CDR3 region reads CASSVKTIYNEKLFF.

A remark on this clone: The read ends 3 residues shy of where the CDR3 ends; the end is completed using the germline J gene. This chain joins TRBV12-5 and TRBJ1-1, with a possible D match to TRBD1 (6 bases). V was trimmed by 2 bases and J by 5 bases, leaving 9 bases between them. Germline CDR1 and CDR2: LGHNT and FRNRAP. The CDR3 has 13 amino acids. CDR3 residues: CASGLRGGTEAFF. The sequenced CDR3 bases are TGTGCTAGTGGTTTGAGGGGGGGGACTGAA. Based on the CDR3 plus reference TRBV12-5 and TRBJ1-1, the full variable domain is DARVTQTPRHKVTEMGQEVTMRCQPILGHNTVFWYRQTMMQGLELLAYFRNRAPLDDSGMPKDRFSAEMPDATLATLKIQPSEPRDSAVYFCASGLRGGTEAFFGQGTRLTVV.

As concerns this clone: The observed sequence ends 3 residues before the CDR3 terminus, with the missing tail filled in from the germline J gene. The chain combines TRBV20-1 with TRBJ1-5, with D perhaps matching TRBD1 (6 bases). The CDR3 consists of 13 residues. Deletions cut 3 bases from V and 2 bases from J, with 8 bases between. Per the germline V gene, CDR1 is DFQATT and CDR2 is SNEGSKA (reference sequence). This CDR3 reads CSARGAGNQPQHF. Partial CDR3 DNA: TGCAGTGCTAGGGGGGCTGGCAATCAGCCC.

Concerning this clone: The sequence runs out 3 residues before the end of the CDR3; the remainder is reconstructed from the germline J gene. This chain links TRBV6-2 or TRBV6-3 with TRBJ1-2; D gene unclear. Germline CDR1 and CDR2: MNHEY and SVGEGT. The CDR3 is made up of 15 amino acids. CDR3 DNA (partial): TGTGCCAGCAGACCCGGGGTCCGAATCTTCTTCGGC. It encodes CASRPGVRIFFG. The full CDR3 reads CASRPGVRIFFGYTF.

As concerns this clone: The CDR3 goes on 3 residues after the read ends, and that part is filled in from the germline J gene. The V gene is TRBV18, the J gene TRBJ1-1; D ambiguous. CDR1 is KGHSH and CDR2 is LQKENI in the germline V gene. This CDR3 contains 15 residues. Trimming removed 3 bases at V and 3 bases at J, with 14 bases between. Here the CDR3 reads CASSPTQGLDTEAFF. The CDR3 DNA, read in part, is TGTGCCAGCTCACCCACACAAGGACTGGACACTGAA. Full variable domain (outside the CDR3, taken from reference TRBV18 and TRBJ1-1): NAGVMQNPRHLVRRRGQEARLRCSPMKGHSHVYWYRQLPEEGLKFMVYLQKENIIDESGMPKERFSAEFPKEGPSILRIQQVVRGDSAAYFCASSPTQGLDTEAFFGQGTRLTVV.

A remark on this clone: Read data end 3 residues before the CDR3 end; the end is taken from the germline J gene. The chain employs TRBV2 and TRBJ2-1, with 9 bases fitting TRBD2. V lost 8 bases and J lost 3; bases outside the gene matches: 2. This CDR3 is built from 13 residues. CDR1 SNHLY and CDR2 FYNNEI come from the germline V gene. The CDR3 protein is CASQRGVYNEQFF. The DNA read from the CDR3 is TGTGCCAGCCAGCGGGGGGTCTACAATGAG. Looking up the rest from reference TRBV2 and TRBJ2-1 gives the full variable domain: EPEVTQTPSHQVTQMGQEVILRCVPISNHLYFYWYRQILGQKVEFLVSFYNNEISEKSEIFDDQFSVERPDGSNFTLKIRSTKLEDSAMYFCASQRGVYNEQFFGPGTRLTVL.

In the case of this clone: The CDR3 goes on 3 residues after the read ends, and that part is filled in from the germline J gene. The genes are TRBV3-1 (or the pseudogene TRBV3-2) and TRBJ2-5, with 8 bases lining up with TRBD2. The CDR3 spans 16 residues. Per the germline V gene, CDR1 is LGHDT and CDR2 is YNNKEL (reference sequence). The junction had 10 bases not matched to a gene; V was cut back by 4 bases and J by 3 bases. The CDR3 reads CASSPYLAGGKETQYF. CDR3 DNA, as far as it was read: TGTGCCAGCAGCCCGTACTTGGCGGGGGGAAAAGAGACC.

With respect to this clone: The read comes to an end 3 residues before the CDR3 does, leaving the germline J gene to fill in the end. The chain joins TRBV5-1 to TRBJ2-3; 9 nucleotides align to TRBD1. The trim removed 3 bases at V and 0 bases at J, leaving 11 bases unmatched. The CDR3 covers 18 residues. Germline CDR1 and CDR2: SGHRS and YFSETQ. The CDR3 is CASSSEGFGTGSTDTQYF. The CDR3 bases that were read are TGCGCCAGCAGCTCAGAAGGTTTCGGGACAGGGAGCACAGATACG. The full variable domain, rest sourced from reference TRBV5-1 and TRBJ2-3, is KAGVTQTPRYLIKTRGQQVTLSCSPISGHRSVSWYQQTPGQGLQFLFEYFSETQRNKGNFPGRFSGRQFSNSRSEMNVSTLELGDSALYLCASSSEGFGTGSTDTQYFGPGTRLTVL.